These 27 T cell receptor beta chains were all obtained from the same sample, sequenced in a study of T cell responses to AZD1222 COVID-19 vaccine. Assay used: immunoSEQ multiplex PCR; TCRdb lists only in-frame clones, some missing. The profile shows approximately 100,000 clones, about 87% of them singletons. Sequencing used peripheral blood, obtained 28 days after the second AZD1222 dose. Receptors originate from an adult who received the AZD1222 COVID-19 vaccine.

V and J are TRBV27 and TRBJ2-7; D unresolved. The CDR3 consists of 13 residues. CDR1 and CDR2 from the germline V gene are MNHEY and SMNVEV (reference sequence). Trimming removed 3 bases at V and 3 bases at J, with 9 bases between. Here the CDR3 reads CASSLRVYYEQYF. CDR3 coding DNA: TGTGCCAGCAGTTTGAGAGTATACTACGAGCAGTACTTC.

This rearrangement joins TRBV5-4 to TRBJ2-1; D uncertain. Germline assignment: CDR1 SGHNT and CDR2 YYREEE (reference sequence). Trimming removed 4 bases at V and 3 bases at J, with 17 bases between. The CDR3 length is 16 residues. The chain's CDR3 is CASSPTRRLFYNEQFF. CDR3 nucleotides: TGTGCCAGCAGCCCCACAAGGCGACTGTTCTACAATGAGCAGTTCTTC. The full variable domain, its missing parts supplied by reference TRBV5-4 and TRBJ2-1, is ETGVTQSPTHLIKTRGQQVTLRCSSQSGHNTVSWYQQALGQGPQFIFQYYREEENGRGNFPPRFSGLQFPNYSSELNVNALELDDSALYLCASSPTRRLFYNEQFFGPGTRLTVL.

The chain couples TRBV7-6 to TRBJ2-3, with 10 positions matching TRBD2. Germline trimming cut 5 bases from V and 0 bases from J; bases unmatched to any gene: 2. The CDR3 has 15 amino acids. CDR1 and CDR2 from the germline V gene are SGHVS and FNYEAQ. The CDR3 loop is CASSGLAVSTDTQYF. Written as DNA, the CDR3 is TGTGCCAGCAGCGGACTAGCGGTTAGCACAGATACGCAGTATTTT.

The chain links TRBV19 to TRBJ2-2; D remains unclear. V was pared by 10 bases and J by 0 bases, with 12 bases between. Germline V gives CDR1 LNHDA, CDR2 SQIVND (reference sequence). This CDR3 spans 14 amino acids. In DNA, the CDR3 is TGTGCCATCGGACCCAGGCCGAACACCGGGGAGCTGTTTTTT. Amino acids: CAIGPRPNTGELFF.

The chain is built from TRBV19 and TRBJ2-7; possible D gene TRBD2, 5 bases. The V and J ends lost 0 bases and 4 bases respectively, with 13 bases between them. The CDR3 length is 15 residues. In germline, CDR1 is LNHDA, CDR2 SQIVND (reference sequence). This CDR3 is CASSIDHGLFYEQYF. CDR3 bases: TGTGCCAGTAGTATAGATCATGGACTTTTTTACGAGCAGTACTTC.

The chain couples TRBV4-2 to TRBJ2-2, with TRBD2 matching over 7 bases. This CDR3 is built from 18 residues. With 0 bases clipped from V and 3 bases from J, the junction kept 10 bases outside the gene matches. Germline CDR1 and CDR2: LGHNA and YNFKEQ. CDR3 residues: CASSQEREWGGHTGELFF. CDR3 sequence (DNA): TGTGCCAGCAGCCAAGAGAGGGAATGGGGGGGACACACCGGGGAGCTGTTTTTT.

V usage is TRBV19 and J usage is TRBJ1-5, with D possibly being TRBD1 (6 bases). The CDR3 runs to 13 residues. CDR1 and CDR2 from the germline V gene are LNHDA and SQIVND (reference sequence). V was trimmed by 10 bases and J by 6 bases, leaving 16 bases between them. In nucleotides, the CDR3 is TGTGCCACCGAAGGGGCGGGGGCTCAGCCCCAGCATTTT. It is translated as CATEGAGAQPQHF.

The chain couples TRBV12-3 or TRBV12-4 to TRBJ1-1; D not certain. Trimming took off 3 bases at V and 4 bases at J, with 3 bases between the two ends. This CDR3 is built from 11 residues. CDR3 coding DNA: TGTGCCAGCAGTTTGTCCACTGAAGCTTTCTTT. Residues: CASSLSTEAFF.

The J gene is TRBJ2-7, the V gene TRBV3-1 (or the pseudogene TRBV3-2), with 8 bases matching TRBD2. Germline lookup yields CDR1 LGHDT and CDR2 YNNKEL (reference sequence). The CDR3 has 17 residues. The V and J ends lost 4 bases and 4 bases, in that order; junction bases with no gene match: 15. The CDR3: CASSPFVGRALVYEQYF. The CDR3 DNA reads TGTGCCAGCAGCCCCTTCGTCGGGAGGGCCCTCGTATACGAGCAGTACTTC.

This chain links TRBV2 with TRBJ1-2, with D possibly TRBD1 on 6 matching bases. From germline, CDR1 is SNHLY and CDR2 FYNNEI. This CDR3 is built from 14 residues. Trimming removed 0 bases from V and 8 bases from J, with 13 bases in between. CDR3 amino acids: CASSEAPGAGGYTF. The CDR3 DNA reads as TGTGCCAGCAGTGAAGCACCGGGGGCGGGAGGCTACACCTTC.

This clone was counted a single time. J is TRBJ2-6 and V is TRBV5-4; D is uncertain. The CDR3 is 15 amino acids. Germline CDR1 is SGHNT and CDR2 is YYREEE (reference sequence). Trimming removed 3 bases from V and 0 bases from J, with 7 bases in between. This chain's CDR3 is CASSSASSGANVLTF. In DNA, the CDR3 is TGTGCCAGCAGCTCCGCCTCCTCTGGGGCCAACGTCCTGACTTTC.

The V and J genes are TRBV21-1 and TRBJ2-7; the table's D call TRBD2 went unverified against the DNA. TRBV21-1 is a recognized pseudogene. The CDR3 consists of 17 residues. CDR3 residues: CASRGGLAGGGIDEQYF. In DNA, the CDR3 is TGTGCCAGCAGGGGTGGACTAGCGGGGGGTGGGATCGACGAGCAGTACTTC.

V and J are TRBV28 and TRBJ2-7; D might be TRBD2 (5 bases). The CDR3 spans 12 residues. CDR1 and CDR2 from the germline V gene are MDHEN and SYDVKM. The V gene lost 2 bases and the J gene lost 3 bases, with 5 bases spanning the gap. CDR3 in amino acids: CASSLGSYEQYF. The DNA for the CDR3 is TGTGCCAGCAGTTTAGGGAGCTACGAGCAGTACTTC.

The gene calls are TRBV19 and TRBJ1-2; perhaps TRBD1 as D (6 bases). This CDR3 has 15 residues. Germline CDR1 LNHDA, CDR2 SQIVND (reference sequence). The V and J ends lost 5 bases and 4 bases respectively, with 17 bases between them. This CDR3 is CASSLYGGKVYGYTF. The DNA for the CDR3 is TGTGCCAGTAGTCTTTACGGGGGCAAAGTCTATGGCTACACCTTC.

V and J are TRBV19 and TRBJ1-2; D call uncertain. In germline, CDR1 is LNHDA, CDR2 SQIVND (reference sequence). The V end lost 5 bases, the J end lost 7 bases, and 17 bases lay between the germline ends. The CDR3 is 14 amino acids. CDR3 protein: CASSPRTLKVGYTF. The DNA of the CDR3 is TGTGCCAGTAGTCCCCGGACTCTCAAGGTTGGCTACACCTTC. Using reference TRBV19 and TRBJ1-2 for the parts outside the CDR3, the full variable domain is DGGITQSPKYLFRKEGQNVTLSCEQNLNHDAMYWYRQDPGQGLRLIYYSQIVNDFQKGDIAEGYSVSREKKESFPLTVTSAQKNPTAFYLCASSPRTLKVGYTFGSGTRLTVV.

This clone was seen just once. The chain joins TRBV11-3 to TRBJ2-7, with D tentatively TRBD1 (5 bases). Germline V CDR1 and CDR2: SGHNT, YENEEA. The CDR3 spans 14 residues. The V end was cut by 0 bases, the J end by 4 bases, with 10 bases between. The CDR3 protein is CASSLDRQGYEQYF. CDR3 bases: TGTGCCAGCAGCTTAGATCGCCAGGGATACGAGCAGTACTTC.

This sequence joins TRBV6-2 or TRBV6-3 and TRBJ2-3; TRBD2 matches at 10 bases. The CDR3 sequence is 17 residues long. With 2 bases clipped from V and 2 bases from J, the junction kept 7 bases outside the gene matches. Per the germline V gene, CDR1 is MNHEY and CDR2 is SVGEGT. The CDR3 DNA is TGTGCCAGCAGTTACGTACTAGCGGGACTCAACACAGATACGCAGTATTTT. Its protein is CASSYVLAGLNTDTQYF.

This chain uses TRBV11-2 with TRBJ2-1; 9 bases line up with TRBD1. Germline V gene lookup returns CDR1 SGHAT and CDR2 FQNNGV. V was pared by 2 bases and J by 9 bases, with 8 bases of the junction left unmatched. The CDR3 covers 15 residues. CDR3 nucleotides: TGTGCCAGCAGCTTAAGGGACAGGGTTGGGGGTGAGCAGTTCTTC. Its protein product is CASSLRDRVGGEQFF.

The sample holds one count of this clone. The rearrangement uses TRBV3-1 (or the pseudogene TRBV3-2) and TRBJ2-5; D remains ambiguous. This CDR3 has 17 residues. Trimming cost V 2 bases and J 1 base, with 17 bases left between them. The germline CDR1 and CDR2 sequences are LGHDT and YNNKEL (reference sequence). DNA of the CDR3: TGTGCCAGCAGCCAAAAAGTGGATAGAGCGCTCCAAGAGACCCAGTACTTC. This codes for CASSQKVDRALQETQYF.

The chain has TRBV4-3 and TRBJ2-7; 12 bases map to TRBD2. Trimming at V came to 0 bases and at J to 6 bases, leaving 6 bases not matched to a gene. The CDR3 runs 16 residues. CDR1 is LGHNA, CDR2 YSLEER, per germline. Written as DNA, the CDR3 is TGCGCCAGCAGCCAAGATGCTAGCGGGGGGGCAAGCGAGCAGTACTTC. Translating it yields CASSQDASGGASEQYF.

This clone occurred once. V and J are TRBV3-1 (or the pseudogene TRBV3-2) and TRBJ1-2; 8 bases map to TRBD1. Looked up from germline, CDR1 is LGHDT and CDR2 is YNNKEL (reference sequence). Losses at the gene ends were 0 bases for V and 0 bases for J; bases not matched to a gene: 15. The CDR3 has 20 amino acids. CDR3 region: CASSQEISRGTGKTNYGYTF. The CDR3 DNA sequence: TGTGCCAGCAGCCAAGAAATATCAAGAGGGACAGGCAAAACTAACTATGGCTACACCTTC.

DNA for the CDR3: TGTGCCAGCAGTTATCCGGGACTAGCGGGAGATGGGACCCAGTACTTC. The encoded protein is CASSYPGLAGDGTQYF. This rearrangement joins TRBV3-1 (or the pseudogene TRBV3-2) to TRBJ2-5, with TRBD2 matching 14 bases. The CDR3 has 16 residues. Germline loops: CDR1 LGHDT, CDR2 YNNKEL (reference sequence). V gave up 6 bases and J gave up 7 bases; unmatched junction bases: 10.

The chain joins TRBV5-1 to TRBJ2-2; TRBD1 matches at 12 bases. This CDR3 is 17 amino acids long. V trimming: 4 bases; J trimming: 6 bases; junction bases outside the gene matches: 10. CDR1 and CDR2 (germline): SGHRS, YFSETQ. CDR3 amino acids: CASSPFQGTGGAGELFF. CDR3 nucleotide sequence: TGCGCCAGCAGCCCTTTTCAAGGGACAGGGGGCGCCGGGGAGCTGTTTTTT.

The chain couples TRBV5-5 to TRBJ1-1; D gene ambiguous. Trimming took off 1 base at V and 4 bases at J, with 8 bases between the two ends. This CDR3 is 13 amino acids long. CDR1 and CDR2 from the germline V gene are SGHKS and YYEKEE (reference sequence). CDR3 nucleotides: TGTGCCAGCAGCTTGATCGGATCCACTGAAGCTTTCTTT. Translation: CASSLIGSTEAFF.

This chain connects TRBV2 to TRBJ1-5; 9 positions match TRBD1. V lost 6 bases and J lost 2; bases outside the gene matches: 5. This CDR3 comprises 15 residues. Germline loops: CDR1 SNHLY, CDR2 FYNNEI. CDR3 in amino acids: CASRNRGQGNQPQHF. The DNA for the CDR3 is TGTGCCAGCAGGAACAGGGGGCAGGGCAATCAGCCCCAGCATTTT.

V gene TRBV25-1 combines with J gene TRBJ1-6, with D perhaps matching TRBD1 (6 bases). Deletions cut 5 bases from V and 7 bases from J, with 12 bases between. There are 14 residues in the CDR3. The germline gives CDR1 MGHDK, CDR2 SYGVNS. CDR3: CASSFGQRNSPLHF. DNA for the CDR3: TGTGCCAGCAGTTTCGGACAGAGGAATTCACCCCTCCACTTT.

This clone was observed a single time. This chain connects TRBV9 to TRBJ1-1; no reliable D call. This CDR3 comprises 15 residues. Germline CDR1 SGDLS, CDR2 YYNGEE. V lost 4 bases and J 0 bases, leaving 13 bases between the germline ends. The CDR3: CASSPGWGLNTEAFF. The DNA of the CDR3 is TGTGCCAGCAGCCCCGGGTGGGGATTGAACACTGAAGCTTTCTTT.